This TCR beta chain emerged from a study of blood T cell repertoires in COVID-19. V was shortened by 3 bases and J by 3 bases, with 13 bases between the two germline ends. The CDR3 runs to 14 residues. The V gene's germline CDR1 is SGHRS and CDR2 YFSETQ. Measured with immunoSEQ multiplex PCR; TCRdb has only the in-frame clones, and not every one. The sample includes 350,000 or so clones, about nine tenths seen only once; the top ten take over 0.9%. The gene calls are TRBV5-1 and TRBJ2-7, with D maybe TRBD1 (6 bases). The material sequenced was PBMCs or T cells enriched from blood (not recorded which). The sequence was obtained from a woman aged 30 to 39 who had been exposed to COVID-19. The CDR3 DNA reads as TGCGCCAGCAGCTCCGGACAGTATCTCTACGAGCAGTACTTC. Translation gives CASSSGQYLYEQYF.